These 9 T cell receptor beta chains came from one sample sequenced in a study of OX40 agonist ivuxolimab in advanced cancers. The table came from immunoSEQ multiplex PCR; TCRdb's copy has only in-frame clones and leaves some out. The repertoire holds about 64,000 clones, with 91% as singletons. Sequenced here: CD4+ or CD8+ T cells sorted from blood, sampled in a trial of the OX40 agonist ivuxolimab. The origin of the receptors is an adult with an advanced solid tumor such as melanoma, head and neck, liver or kidney cancer.

The J gene is TRBJ2-4, the V gene TRBV29-1; possibly TRBD1 or TRBD2 for D (5 bases each). Germline-derived CDR1 and CDR2 are SQVTM and ANQGSEA. V was trimmed by 5 bases and J by 6 bases, leaving 17 bases between them. The CDR3 consists of 14 residues. CDR3 protein: CSVKGRGGGNIQYF. Here the CDR3 DNA reads TGCAGCGTTAAAGGACGGGGTGGGGGAAACATTCAGTACTTC.

The rearrangement uses TRBV28 and TRBJ1-1, with a possible D match to TRBD1 (5 bases). CDR1 and CDR2 (germline): MDHEN, SYDVKM. Trimming cost V 7 bases and J 9 bases, with 21 bases left between them. This CDR3 spans 14 amino acids. The DNA for the CDR3 is TGTGCCAGCAAACCAGGCAGGACACAACAGAAAGCTTTCTTT. It yields the protein CASKPGRTQQKAFF.

V usage is TRBV2 and J usage is TRBJ2-4; possibly TRBD1 or TRBD2 for D (6 bases each). This CDR3 region has 11 residues. Germline V gene sequence: CDR1 SNHLY, CDR2 FYNNEI. V was pared by 8 bases and J by 9 bases, with 11 bases between. CDR3 bases: TGTGCCAGCGGCAGGGGAGGCATTCAGTACTTC. It translates to CASGRGGIQYF.

The chain uses TRBV19 and TRBJ2-7, with 7 positions matching TRBD1. V gave up 8 bases and J gave up 5 bases; unmatched junction bases: 12. The germline gives CDR1 LNHDA, CDR2 SQIVND (reference sequence). The CDR3 length is 14 residues. The CDR3 DNA sequence: TGTGCCAGTTCCCCGACAGGGAGTAGAGACGAGCAGTACTTC. This codes for CASSPTGSRDEQYF.

The J gene is TRBJ2-3, the V gene TRBV6-5, with D possibly matching TRBD2 (5 bases). This CDR3 has 14 residues. The V gene's germline CDR1 is MNHEY and CDR2 SVGAGI. V was shortened by 2 bases and J by 2 bases, with 8 bases between the two germline ends. The CDR3 nucleotides are TGTGCCAGCAGTTACCGGGATGACACAGATACGCAGTATTTT. Translation gives CASSYRDDTDTQYF.

The gene calls are TRBV18 and TRBJ2-1, with 9 bases that match TRBD2. Per the germline V gene, CDR1 is KGHSH and CDR2 is LQKENI. The CDR3 is 15 residues long. V trimming: 3 bases; J trimming: 3 bases; junction bases outside the gene matches: 3. The CDR3 spells CASSPYSGGYNEQFF. For the CDR3, the DNA is TGTGCCAGCTCACCCTATAGCGGGGGCTACAATGAGCAGTTCTTC.

This CDR3 is CASSQRANTEAFF. Here the CDR3 DNA reads TGTGCCAGTAGTCAAAGGGCCAACACTGAAGCTTTCTTT. The V and J genes are TRBV19 and TRBJ1-1, with D hard to call. The CDR3 extends over 13 amino acids. Looked up from germline, CDR1 is LNHDA and CDR2 is SQIVND (reference sequence). Trimming took off 5 bases at V and 2 bases at J, with 9 bases between the two ends.

This clone was picked up a small number of times. The chain uses TRBV5-1 and TRBJ1-3; TRBD1 agrees at 10 bases. CDR3 size: 18 residues. Germline-derived CDR1 and CDR2 are SGHRS and YFSETQ. V was pared by 4 bases and J by 0 bases, with 10 bases of the junction left unmatched. This CDR3 reads CASSLGQGGGHSGNTIYF. The CDR3 DNA reads TGCGCCAGCAGCCTCGGACAGGGGGGAGGGCACTCTGGAAACACCATATATTTT.

The chain has TRBV5-1 and TRBJ2-7; 7 positions match TRBD1. J was trimmed by 2 bases and V by 3 bases; bases with no gene match: 8. Germline loops: CDR1 SGHRS, CDR2 YFSETQ. The CDR3 loop spans 15 amino acids. The CDR3 sequence: CASSSGQLSPYEQYF. In nucleotides, the CDR3 is TGCGCCAGCAGCTCGGGACAGTTGAGTCCCTACGAGCAGTACTTC.